Described below is a single T cell receptor beta chain sequence and its context. The entry originates in a study of CD8 T cells in Susac syndrome. When the RNA was reverse transcribed, random hexamers were used with an input of roughly 0.45 to 1 ug. TCRdb recomputed calls from the immunoSEQ multiplex PCR reads with MiXCR, one row per CDR3 protein. The sample yields 55,000 to 80,000 distinct CDR3 sequences, just over 90% seen once. The source of this sequence is a human donor with Susac syndrome. Sequenced sample: CD4+ T cells from PBMCs.

The CDR3 region has the DNA TGTGCCAGTAGTATAGGCACGAGGGGTTTCAATGAGCAGTTCTTC. Translated, it gives CASSIGTRGFNEQFF. V usage is TRBV19 and J usage is TRBJ2-1; D assignment may be TRBD1 or TRBD2 (5 bases each). The CDR3 runs 15 residues. Germline CDR1 reads LNHDA; CDR2 reads SQIVND (reference sequence). V was cut by 1 base and J by 6 bases, with 13 bases left in between.